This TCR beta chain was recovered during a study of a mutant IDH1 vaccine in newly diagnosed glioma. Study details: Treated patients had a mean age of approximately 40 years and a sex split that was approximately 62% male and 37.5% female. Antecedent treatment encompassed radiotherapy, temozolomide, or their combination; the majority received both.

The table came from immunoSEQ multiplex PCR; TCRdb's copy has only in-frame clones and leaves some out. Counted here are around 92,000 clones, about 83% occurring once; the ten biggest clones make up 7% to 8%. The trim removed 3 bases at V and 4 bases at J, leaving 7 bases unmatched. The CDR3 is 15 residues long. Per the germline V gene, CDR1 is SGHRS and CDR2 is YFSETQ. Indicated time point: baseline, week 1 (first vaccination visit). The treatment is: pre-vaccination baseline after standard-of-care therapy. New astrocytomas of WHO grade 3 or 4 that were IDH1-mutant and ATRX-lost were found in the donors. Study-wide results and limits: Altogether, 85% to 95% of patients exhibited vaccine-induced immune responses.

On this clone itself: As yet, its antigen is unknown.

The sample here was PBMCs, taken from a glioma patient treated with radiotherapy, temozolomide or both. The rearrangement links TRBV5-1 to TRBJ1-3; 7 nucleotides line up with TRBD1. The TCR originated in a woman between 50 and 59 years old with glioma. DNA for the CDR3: TGCGCCAGCAGCTGGAGTCGGGACAGAGGAAACACCATATATTTT. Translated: CASSWSRDRGNTIYF.